This is a list of T cell receptor beta chains from one sample in a study of CXCR3-negative and CXCR3-positive naive CD8 T cells. TCRdb reprocessed the 5' RACE reads, with one entry per CDR3 protein and no DNA. The sample holds some 130,000 distinct CDR3 sequences. Sequenced material: naive CXCR3- CD8+ T cells from blood. These receptors were obtained from a human donor in good health. Some clones in this sample may be carry-over from other donors' samples. CDR3s include the opening cysteine and the closing phenylalanine or tryptophan.

cdr3_aa: CASSLGYQETQYF
v_call: TRBV5-1
j_call: TRBJ2-5

cdr3_aa: CASSSPVYTSGDTQYF
v_call: TRBV5-8
j_call: TRBJ2-3

cdr3_aa: CASSGTGEQSQVLYEQYF
v_call: TRBV5-1
j_call: TRBJ2-7

cdr3_aa: CASSLADSTDTQYF
v_call: TRBV12-3/TRBV12-4
j_call: TRBJ2-3

cdr3_aa: CSASGSGVQDTQYF
v_call: TRBV20-1
j_call: TRBJ2-3

cdr3_aa: CAISTTGATDTQYF
v_call: TRBV10-3
j_call: TRBJ2-3

cdr3_aa: CASSPSEGGLFLNYEQYF
v_call: TRBV18
j_call: TRBJ2-7

cdr3_aa: CASSLENGELFF
v_call: TRBV5-1
j_call: TRBJ2-2

cdr3_aa: CASRLTSTDTQYF
v_call: TRBV11-2
j_call: TRBJ2-3

cdr3_aa: CASSVRVLSYGYTF
v_call: TRBV28
j_call: TRBJ1-2

cdr3_aa: CASSNPFGDEQYF
v_call: TRBV21-1
j_call: TRBJ2-7

cdr3_aa: CATSRRDRLASYEQYF
v_call: TRBV15
j_call: TRBJ2-7

cdr3_aa: CASSLGLAGVGEQFF
v_call: TRBV28
j_call: TRBJ2-1

cdr3_aa: CASSQEGQGVRIEQFF
v_call: TRBV28
j_call: TRBJ2-1

cdr3_aa: CSARPSESYEQYF
v_call: TRBV20-1
j_call: TRBJ2-7

cdr3_aa: CASRAPGAGQPQHF
v_call: TRBV25-1
j_call: TRBJ1-5

cdr3_aa: CSVDGLAGEGEQFF
v_call: TRBV29-1
j_call: TRBJ2-1

cdr3_aa: CASSVARSSANTGELFF
v_call: TRBV9
j_call: TRBJ2-2

cdr3_aa: CASSLIPTAELFF
v_call: TRBV5-8
j_call: TRBJ2-2

cdr3_aa: CASSSAVEQYF
v_call: TRBV5-4
j_call: TRBJ2-7

cdr3_aa: CASRGQLNTGELFF
v_call: TRBV12-3/TRBV12-4
j_call: TRBJ2-2

cdr3_aa: CSVERADSTYEQYF
v_call: TRBV29-1
j_call: TRBJ2-7

cdr3_aa: CASSIEGGDTQYF
v_call: TRBV19
j_call: TRBJ2-3

cdr3_aa: CSARALGRAWEQFF
v_call: TRBV20-1
j_call: TRBJ2-1

cdr3_aa: CSVESATSAYYGYTF
v_call: TRBV29-1
j_call: TRBJ1-2

cdr3_aa: CASSRPSGDLDAELENTDTQYF
v_call: TRBV28
j_call: TRBJ2-3

cdr3_aa: CASSPGLGRDEQFF
v_call: TRBV7-3
j_call: TRBJ2-1

cdr3_aa: CSAGQNYYEQYF
v_call: TRBV29-1
j_call: TRBJ2-7

cdr3_aa: CSVEGGAIRDSSYEQYF
v_call: TRBV29-1
j_call: TRBJ2-7

cdr3_aa: CASSLAYMGSDTQYF
v_call: TRBV5-1
j_call: TRBJ2-3

cdr3_aa: CASEAQGGYEQYF
v_call: TRBV5-5
j_call: TRBJ2-7

cdr3_aa: CASSGGTSGSSYEQYF
v_call: TRBV9
j_call: TRBJ2-7

cdr3_aa: CASSEARLEGSEQFF
v_call: TRBV2
j_call: TRBJ2-1

cdr3_aa: CASRYSPDRLALETQYF
v_call: TRBV6-2/TRBV6-3
j_call: TRBJ2-5

cdr3_aa: CASSLAGAYEQYF
v_call: TRBV27
j_call: TRBJ2-7

cdr3_aa: CASSYGGTHGYF
v_call: TRBV6-2/TRBV6-3
j_call: TRBJ2-7

cdr3_aa: CAISRQGVEGRNTEAFF
v_call: TRBV10-3
j_call: TRBJ1-1

cdr3_aa: CAWSPDSNTEAFF
v_call: TRBV30
j_call: TRBJ1-1

cdr3_aa: CSVESGQGYNEQFF
v_call: TRBV29-1
j_call: TRBJ2-1

cdr3_aa: CASSIKGHLNEQYF
v_call: TRBV19
j_call: TRBJ2-7

cdr3_aa: CASSFSRNNEQFF
v_call: TRBV27
j_call: TRBJ2-1

cdr3_aa: CASSLTGPTRNSPLHF
v_call: TRBV12-3/TRBV12-4
j_call: TRBJ1-6

cdr3_aa: CASSGSGTGLYEQYF
v_call: TRBV9
j_call: TRBJ2-7

cdr3_aa: CASSLGARGPGNTIYF
v_call: TRBV5-1
j_call: TRBJ1-3

cdr3_aa: CASSLFTGAWYNEQFF
v_call: TRBV27
j_call: TRBJ2-1

cdr3_aa: CASSPLFSGGLDTEAFF
v_call: TRBV6-6
j_call: TRBJ1-1

cdr3_aa: CASGPRQSWNTEAFF
v_call: TRBV28
j_call: TRBJ1-1

cdr3_aa: CASSSIAGRYEQYF
v_call: TRBV7-2
j_call: TRBJ2-7

cdr3_aa: CASSSAAGQGLHYEQYF
v_call: TRBV7-9
j_call: TRBJ2-7

cdr3_aa: CATRDPGSTDTQYF
v_call: TRBV12-3/TRBV12-4
j_call: TRBJ2-3

cdr3_aa: CASSQDYGEQFF
v_call: TRBV4-3
j_call: TRBJ2-1

cdr3_aa: CASSHGGDVVDLTEAFF
v_call: TRBV3-1
j_call: TRBJ1-1